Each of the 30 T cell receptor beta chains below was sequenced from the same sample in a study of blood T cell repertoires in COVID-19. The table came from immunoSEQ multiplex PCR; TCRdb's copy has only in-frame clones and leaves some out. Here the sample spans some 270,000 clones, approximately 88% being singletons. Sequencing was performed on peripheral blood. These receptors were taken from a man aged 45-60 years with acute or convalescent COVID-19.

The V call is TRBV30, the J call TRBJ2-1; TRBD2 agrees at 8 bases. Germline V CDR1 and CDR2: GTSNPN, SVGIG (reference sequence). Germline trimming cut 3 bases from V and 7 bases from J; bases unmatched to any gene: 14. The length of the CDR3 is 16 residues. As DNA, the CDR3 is TGTGCCTGGAGACGAAGAGAAAGACTAGCGCGGAATGAGCAGTTCTTC. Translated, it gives CAWRRRERLARNEQFF. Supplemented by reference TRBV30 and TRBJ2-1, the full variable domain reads SQTIHQWPATLVQPVGSPLSLECTVEGTSNPNLYWYRQAAGRGLQLLFYSVGIGQISSEVPQNLSASRPQDRQFILSSKKLLLSDSGFYLCAWRRRERLARNEQFFGPGTRLTVL.

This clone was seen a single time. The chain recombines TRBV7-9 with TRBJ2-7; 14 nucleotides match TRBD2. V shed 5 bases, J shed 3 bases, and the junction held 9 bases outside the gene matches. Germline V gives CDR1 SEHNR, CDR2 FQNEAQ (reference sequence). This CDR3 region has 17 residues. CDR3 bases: TGTGCCAGCAGCCCACCGGGACTAGCGGGGGTCCGCTACGAGCAGTACTTC. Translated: CASSPPGLAGVRYEQYF.

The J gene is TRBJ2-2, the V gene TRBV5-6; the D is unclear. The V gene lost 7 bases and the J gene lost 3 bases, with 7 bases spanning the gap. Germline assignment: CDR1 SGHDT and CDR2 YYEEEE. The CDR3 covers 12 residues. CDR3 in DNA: TGTGCCAGCTCCTGGCACACCGGGGAGCTGTTTTTT. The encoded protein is CASSWHTGELFF.

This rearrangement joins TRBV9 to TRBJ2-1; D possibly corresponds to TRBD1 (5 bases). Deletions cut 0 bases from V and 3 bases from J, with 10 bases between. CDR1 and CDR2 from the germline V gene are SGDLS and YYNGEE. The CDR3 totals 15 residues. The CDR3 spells CASSVATALYNEQFF. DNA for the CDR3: TGTGCCAGCAGCGTAGCGACAGCCCTCTACAATGAGCAGTTCTTC.

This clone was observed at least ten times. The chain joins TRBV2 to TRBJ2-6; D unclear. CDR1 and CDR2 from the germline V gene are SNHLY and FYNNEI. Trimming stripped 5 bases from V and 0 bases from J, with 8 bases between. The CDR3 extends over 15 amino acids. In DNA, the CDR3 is TGTGCCAGCAGTTACTTAAGCTCTGGGGCCAACGTCCTGACTTTC. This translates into CASSYLSSGANVLTF.

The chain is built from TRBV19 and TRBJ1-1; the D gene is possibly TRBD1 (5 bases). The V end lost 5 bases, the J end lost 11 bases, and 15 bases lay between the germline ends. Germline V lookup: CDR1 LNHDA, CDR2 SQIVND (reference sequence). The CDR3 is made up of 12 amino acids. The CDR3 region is CASSPRDHRAFF. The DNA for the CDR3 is TGTGCCAGTAGTCCTCGTGACCACAGGGCTTTCTTT. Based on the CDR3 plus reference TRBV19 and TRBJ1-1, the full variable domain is DGGITQSPKYLFRKEGQNVTLSCEQNLNHDAMYWYRQDPGQGLRLIYYSQIVNDFQKGDIAEGYSVSREKKESFPLTVTSAQKNPTAFYLCASSPRDHRAFFGQGTRLTVV.

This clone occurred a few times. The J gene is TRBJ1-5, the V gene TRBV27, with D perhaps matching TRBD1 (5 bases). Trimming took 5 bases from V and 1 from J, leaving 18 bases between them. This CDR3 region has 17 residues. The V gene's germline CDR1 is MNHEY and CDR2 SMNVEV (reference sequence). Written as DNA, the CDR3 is TGTGCCAGCAGTCGTGGCTTCGGGGGGATGAGCAATCAGCCCCAGCATTTT. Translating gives CASSRGFGGMSNQPQHF.

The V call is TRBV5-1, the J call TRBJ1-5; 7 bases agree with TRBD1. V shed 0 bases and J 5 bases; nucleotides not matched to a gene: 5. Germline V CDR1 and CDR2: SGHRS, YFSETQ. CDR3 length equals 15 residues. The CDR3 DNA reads TGCGCCAGCAGCTTGGACAGGGGCATGGATCAGCCCCAGCATTTT. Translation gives CASSLDRGMDQPQHF.

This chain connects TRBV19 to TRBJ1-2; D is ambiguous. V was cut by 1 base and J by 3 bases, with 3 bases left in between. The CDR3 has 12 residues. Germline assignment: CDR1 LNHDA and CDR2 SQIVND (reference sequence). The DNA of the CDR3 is TGTGCCAGTAGTATAGCTGACTATGGCTACACCTTC. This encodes CASSIADYGYTF.

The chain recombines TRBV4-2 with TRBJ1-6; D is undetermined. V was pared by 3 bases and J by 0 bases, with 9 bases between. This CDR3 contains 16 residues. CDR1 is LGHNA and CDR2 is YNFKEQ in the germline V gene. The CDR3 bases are TGTGCCAGCAGCCAGAGGCTGAGCTCCTATAATTCACCCCTCCACTTT. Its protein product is CASSQRLSSYNSPLHF.

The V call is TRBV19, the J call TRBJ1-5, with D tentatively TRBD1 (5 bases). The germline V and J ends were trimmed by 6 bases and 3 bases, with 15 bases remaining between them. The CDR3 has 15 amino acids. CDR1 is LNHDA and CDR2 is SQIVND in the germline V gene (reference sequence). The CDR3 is CASRMGPTDNQPQHF. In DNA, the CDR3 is TGTGCCAGTAGAATGGGGCCTACGGACAATCAGCCCCAGCATTTT.

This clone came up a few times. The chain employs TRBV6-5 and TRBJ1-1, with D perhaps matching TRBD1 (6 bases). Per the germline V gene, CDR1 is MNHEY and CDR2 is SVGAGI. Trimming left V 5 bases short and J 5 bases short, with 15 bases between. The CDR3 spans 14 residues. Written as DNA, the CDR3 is TGTGCCAGCAGTCCGGGACAAACGATAACTGAAGCTTTCTTT. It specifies CASSPGQTITEAFF.

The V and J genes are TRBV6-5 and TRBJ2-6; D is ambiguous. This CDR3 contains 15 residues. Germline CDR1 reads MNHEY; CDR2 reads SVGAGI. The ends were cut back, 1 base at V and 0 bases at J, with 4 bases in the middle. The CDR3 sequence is CASSYFRSGANVLTF. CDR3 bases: TGTGCCAGCAGTTACTTCCGCTCTGGGGCCAACGTCCTGACTTTC.

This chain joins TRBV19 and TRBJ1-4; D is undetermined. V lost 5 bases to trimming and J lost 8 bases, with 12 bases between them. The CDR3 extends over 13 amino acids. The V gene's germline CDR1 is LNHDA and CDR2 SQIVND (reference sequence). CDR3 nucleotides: TGTGCCAGTAGTGGTTCTGAGAGGGAAAAACTGTTTTTT. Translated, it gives CASSGSEREKLFF.

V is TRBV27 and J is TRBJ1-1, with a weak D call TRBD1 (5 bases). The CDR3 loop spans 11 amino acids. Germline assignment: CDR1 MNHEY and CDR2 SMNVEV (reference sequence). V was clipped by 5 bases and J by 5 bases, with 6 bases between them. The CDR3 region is CASSQGTEAFF. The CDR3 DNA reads TGTGCCAGCAGTCAGGGAACTGAAGCTTTCTTT.

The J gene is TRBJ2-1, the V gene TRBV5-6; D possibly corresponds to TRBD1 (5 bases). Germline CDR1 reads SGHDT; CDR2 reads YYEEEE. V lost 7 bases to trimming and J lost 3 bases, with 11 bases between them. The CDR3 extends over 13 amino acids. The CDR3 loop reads CASASTDYNEQFF. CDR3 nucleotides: TGTGCCAGCGCATCGACAGACTACAATGAGCAGTTCTTC.

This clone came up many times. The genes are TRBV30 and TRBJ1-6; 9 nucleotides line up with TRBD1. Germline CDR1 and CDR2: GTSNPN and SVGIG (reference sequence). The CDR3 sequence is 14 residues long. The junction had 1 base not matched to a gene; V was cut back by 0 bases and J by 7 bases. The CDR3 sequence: CAWSVGQGNSPLHF. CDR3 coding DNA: TGTGCCTGGAGTGTAGGACAGGGGAATTCACCCCTCCACTTT.

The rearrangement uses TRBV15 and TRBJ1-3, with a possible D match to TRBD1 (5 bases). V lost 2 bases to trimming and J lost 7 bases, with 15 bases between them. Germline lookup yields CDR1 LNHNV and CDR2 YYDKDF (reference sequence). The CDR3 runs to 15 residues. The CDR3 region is CATSRSRAGQNTIYF. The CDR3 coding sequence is TGTGCCACCAGCAGATCCCGGGCAGGGCAGAACACCATATATTTT. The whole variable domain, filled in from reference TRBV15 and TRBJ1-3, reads DAMVIQNPRYQVTQFGKPVTLSCSQTLNHNVMYWYQQKSSQAPKLLFHYYDKDFNNEADTPDNFQSRRPNTSFCFLDIRSPGLGDTAMYLCATSRSRAGQNTIYFGEGSWLTVV.

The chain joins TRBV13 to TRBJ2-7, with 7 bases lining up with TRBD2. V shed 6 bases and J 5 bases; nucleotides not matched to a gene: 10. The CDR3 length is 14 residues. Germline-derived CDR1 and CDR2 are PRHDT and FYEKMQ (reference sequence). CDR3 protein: CASRIGEGAHEQYF. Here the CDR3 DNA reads TGTGCCAGCAGAATCGGGGAGGGAGCCCACGAGCAGTACTTC.

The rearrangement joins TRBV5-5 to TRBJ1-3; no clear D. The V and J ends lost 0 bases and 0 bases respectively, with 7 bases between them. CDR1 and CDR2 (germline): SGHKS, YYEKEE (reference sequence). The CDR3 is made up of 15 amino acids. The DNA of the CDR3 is TGTGCCAGCAGCTTGGACATTCACTCTGGAAACACCATATATTTT. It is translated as CASSLDIHSGNTIYF. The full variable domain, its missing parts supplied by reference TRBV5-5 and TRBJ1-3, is DAGVTQSPTHLIKTRGQQVTLRCSPISGHKSVSWYQQVLGQGPQFIFQYYEKEERGRGNFPDRFSARQFPNYSSELNVNALLLGDSALYLCASSLDIHSGNTIYFGEGSWLTVV.

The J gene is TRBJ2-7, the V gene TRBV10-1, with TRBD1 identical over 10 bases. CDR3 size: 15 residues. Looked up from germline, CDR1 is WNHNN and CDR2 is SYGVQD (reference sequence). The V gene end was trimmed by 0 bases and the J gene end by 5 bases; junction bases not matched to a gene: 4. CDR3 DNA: TGCGCCAGCAGTGAGTCTGGGACAGGGGCACACGAGCAGTACTTC. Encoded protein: CASSESGTGAHEQYF.

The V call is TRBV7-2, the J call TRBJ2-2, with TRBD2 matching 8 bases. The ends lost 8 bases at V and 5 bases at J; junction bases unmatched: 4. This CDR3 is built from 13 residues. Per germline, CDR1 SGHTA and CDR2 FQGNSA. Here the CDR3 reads CASCPGGTGELFF. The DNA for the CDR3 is TGTGCCAGCTGCCCGGGAGGGACCGGGGAGCTGTTTTTT.

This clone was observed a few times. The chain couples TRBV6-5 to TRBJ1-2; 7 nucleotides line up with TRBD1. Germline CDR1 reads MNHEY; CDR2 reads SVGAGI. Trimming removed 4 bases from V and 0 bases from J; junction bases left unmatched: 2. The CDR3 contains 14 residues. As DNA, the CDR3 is TGTGCCAGCAGTTGGACAGGCCCTAACTATGGCTACACCTTC. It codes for CASSWTGPNYGYTF.

CDR3: CASSYGQWDSPKPQHF. The CDR3, as DNA: TGTGCCAGCAGTTACGGCCAGTGGGACTCCCCGAAGCCCCAGCATTTT. This chain joins TRBV6-6 and TRBJ1-5, with D possibly TRBD1 on 5 matching bases. Germline CDR1 and CDR2: MNHNY and SVGAGI (reference sequence). This CDR3 comprises 16 residues. Trimming stripped 2 bases from V and 8 bases from J, with 19 bases between.

The DNA of the CDR3 is TGTGCCTGGAGTGTAGAGACAATTGAAGATACGCAGTATTTT. Its translation is CAWSVETIEDTQYF. This chain joins TRBV30 and TRBJ2-3; D is unresolved. Germline assignment: CDR1 GTSNPN and CDR2 SVGIG (reference sequence). V lost 0 bases and J lost 5, with 12 bases in between. This CDR3 has 14 residues. The whole variable domain, remainder taken from reference TRBV30 and TRBJ2-3, is SQTIHQWPATLVQPVGSPLSLECTVEGTSNPNLYWYRQAAGRGLQLLFYSVGIGQISSEVPQNLSASRPQDRQFILSSKKLLLSDSGFYLCAWSVETIEDTQYFGPGTRLTVL.

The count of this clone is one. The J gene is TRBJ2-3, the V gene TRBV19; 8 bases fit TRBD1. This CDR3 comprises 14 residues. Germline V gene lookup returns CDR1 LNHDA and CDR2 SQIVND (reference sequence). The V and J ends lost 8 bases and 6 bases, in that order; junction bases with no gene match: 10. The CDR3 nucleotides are TGTGCCAGTGCCAGGGGGCTAAAGATTGATACGCAGTATTTT. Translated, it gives CASARGLKIDTQYF. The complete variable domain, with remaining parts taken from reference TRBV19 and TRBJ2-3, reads DGGITQSPKYLFRKEGQNVTLSCEQNLNHDAMYWYRQDPGQGLRLIYYSQIVNDFQKGDIAEGYSVSREKKESFPLTVTSAQKNPTAFYLCASARGLKIDTQYFGPGTRLTVL.

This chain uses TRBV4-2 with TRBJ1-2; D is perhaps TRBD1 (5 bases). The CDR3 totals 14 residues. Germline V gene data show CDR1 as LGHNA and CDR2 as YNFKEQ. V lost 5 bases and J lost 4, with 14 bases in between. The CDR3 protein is CASSSTPGGYGYTF. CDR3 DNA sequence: TGTGCCAGCAGCTCGACCCCCGGGGGCTATGGCTACACCTTC.

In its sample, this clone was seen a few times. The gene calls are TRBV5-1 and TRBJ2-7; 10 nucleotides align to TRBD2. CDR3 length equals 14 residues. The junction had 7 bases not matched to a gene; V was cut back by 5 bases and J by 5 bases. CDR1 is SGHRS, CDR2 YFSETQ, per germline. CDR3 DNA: TGCGCCAGCAGGGATACTAGCGGGGTCAACGAGCAGTACTTC. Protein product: CASRDTSGVNEQYF.

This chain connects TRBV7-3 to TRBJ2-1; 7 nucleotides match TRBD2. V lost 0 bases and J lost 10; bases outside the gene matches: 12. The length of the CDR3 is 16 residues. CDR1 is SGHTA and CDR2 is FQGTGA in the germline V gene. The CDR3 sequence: CASSLTGGGPLGEQFF. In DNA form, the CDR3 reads TGTGCCAGCAGCTTAACAGGCGGGGGACCTCTGGGAGAGCAGTTCTTC.

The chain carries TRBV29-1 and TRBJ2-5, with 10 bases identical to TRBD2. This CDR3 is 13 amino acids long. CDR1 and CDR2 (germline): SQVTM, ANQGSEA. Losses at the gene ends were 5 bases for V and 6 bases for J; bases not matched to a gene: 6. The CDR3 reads CSVTAGGMKTQYF. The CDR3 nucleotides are TGCAGCGTTACAGCGGGGGGGATGAAGACCCAGTACTTC. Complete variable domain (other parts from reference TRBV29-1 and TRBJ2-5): SAVISQKPSRDICQRGTSLTIQCQVDSQVTMMFWYRQQPGQSLTLIATANQGSEATYESGFVIDKFPISRPNLTFSTLTVSNMSPEDSSIYLCSVTAGGMKTQYFGPGTRLLVL.